This record concerns one T cell receptor beta chain sequence. What antigen it recognizes has not been identified. The input lacks base qualities; no much larger clone sits a single base away. Sequencing used an Illumina HiSeq 2500. TCR beta libraries were prepared by quantitative 5'-RACE with molecular barcodes. The study's own analysis went as follows. Disease-linked TCR variants were identified with a new computational method built on a probabilistic model of VDJ rearrangement. TCRdb's own reprocessing of the public reads used fastp at Q25 and MiXCR and kept productive beta chains. Entries are consolidated by CDR3 protein sequence, retaining the most common genes and DNA. These V and J calls rely on TCRdb rather than the paper's analysis. This sample lists fewer than 400,000 distinct CDR3 sequences; approximately 20% were detected once. About 16% of the sample belongs to the ten largest clones. The data originate from a study of CD8 T cells in ankylosing spondylitis listed by TCRdb under 2017. Some background on the complete study: To find TCR variants linked to disease, the study profiled T cell receptor beta repertoires in ankylosing spondylitis patients and healthy donors. The whole study cohort included roughly 110 healthy donors and 20 to 25 ankylosing spondylitis patients. Peripheral blood samples were taken, and synovial fluid was additionally collected from ankylosing spondylitis patients. Here is what the overall study found, with its caveats: Blood from ankylosing spondylitis patients appeared to be characterized by a TCR beta motif made up of under ten highly homologous amino acid variants. In peripheral blood, the disease-linked clones were found at relatively low frequencies and had a CD8+ phenotype. The disease-linked clones were reported as significantly enriched in matched synovial fluid samples from ankylosing spondylitis patients. Some motif variants had previously been reported in the synovial fluid and blood of reactive arthritis patients, which suggests shared mechanisms of disease initiation.

Trimmed from V: 6 bases; trimmed from J: 4 bases; junction bases lacking a gene match: 7. Looking up the germline V gene yields CDR1 SNHLY and CDR2 FYNNEI. Spanning cysteine to phenylalanine, the CDR3 consists of 14 amino acids. The CDR3 DNA has 42 bases and is translated from base 1. The rearrangement combines TRBV2 with TRBJ1-2; the central 8 bases match TRBD1. The TCR originated in a male donor with ankylosing spondylitis. Sequenced sample: blood, either unsorted or a sorted T cell fraction (not recorded which). The CDR3 is CASSQTGEFYGYTF. The base sequence is TGTGCCAGCAGCCAGACAGGGGAGTTCTATGGCTACACCTTC.